This T cell receptor (beta chain) was captured by sequencing in a study of blood T cell repertoires in COVID-19 (dated by TCRdb to about 2020). About the full investigation: Samples from collaborators originated in the United States, Italy and Spain and spanned both the acute and convalescent phases of COVID-19. The dataset comprised deeply sampled blood TCRbeta repertoires from subjects exposed to, actively infected with, or recovered from COVID-19. The repertoires were released in a freely available public database meant as a resource for research on the immune response to SARS-CoV-2. The samples were drawn from two sources: the first 160 participants of the ongoing ImmuneRACE study, and 1,200 or so subjects contributed by 6 global collaborators. Where HLA class I and class II types were available, the types were taken from metadata supplied by the sample provider, not from assay-based typing. Nearly every sample came with metadata listing a de-identified subject ID, COVID-19 status, age in years and sex. The material from the prospective study consisted of cDNA or gDNA derived from T cells, B-cell-depleted T cells, or PBMCs. On the study overall, not on this receptor specifically: The quantity of clinical and demographic metadata differed by source and by participant and was supplied without curation.

TCRbeta CDR3 regions were amplified from genomic DNA by means of the immunoSEQ Assay, a bias-controlled multiplex PCR. The original methods were these. Nucleated cell counts per sample were estimated from amplification of reference gene primers within the assay. To quantify the absolute abundance of each unique TCRbeta CDR3 rearrangement, sequence reads were collapsed and filtered. For each sample, productive Simpson clonality was calculated as the square root of Simpson's diversity index over productive rearrangements. TCRdb took over this immuneACCESS table, retaining in-frame rearrangements with V and J assigned. Such tables are incomplete; in checked studies, under half of the missing clones stem from an unresolved V gene, and the remainder is unexplained. V and J calls and clone size are those listed in that table; D and trimming were worked out from the DNA. The sample table shows more than 300,000 clones, and just over 85% are seen once. The ten largest account for about 10% of the sample.

Enrolling through a virtual design, the prospective study's participants ranged in age from roughly 18 to 95 years and lived across roughly 24 United States geographic areas. In the prospective study, participants were assigned to cohorts based on the clinical history participants reported in a screening survey and a study questionnaire. Recovered participants in ImmuneRACE Cohort 3 were defined by two consecutive negative NP/OP PCR tests, clearance by a healthcare professional, or resolution of symptoms. In the prospective study, whole blood, serum and a nasopharyngeal or oropharyngeal swab were collected from each participant by mobile phlebotomists. Prospective study participants could optionally give additional blood draws and questionnaires over an approximately 2-month period. Before DNA extraction, blood samples from the prospective study were shipped at room temperature or frozen. Its CDR3 holds 16 amino acids, cysteine through phenylalanine. Left in the record is the CDR3 DNA by itself, 48 bases read in frame from the first base. Trimming costs V 1 base and J 5 bases, and their ends lie 18 bases apart. The germline V gene sets CDR1 to SGHTA and CDR2 to FQGNSA.

A word on this clone: Its cognate antigen has yet to be identified. Base qualities are not recorded, but no much larger clone differs from it by a single base.

The sequence was collected from a young woman who had recovered from COVID-19. The sample was PBMCs or T cells enriched from blood (not recorded which). The chain is made from TRBV7-2 and TRBJ2-7; no D gene is confidently identified. The bases are TGTGCCAGCAGCTTAGAATGGTCCCGCAAATCGGACGAGCAGTACTTC. It translates to CASSLEWSRKSDEQYF.